This T cell receptor beta chain was obtained from a study of cytomegalovirus exposure and HLA in healthy donors. Notes on the study in general: First-cohort TCR clusters tended to co-occur in the 130 or so validation repertoires, a later analysis found. Cytomegalovirus-associated TCR beta chains were listed, numbering 150 to 200. Diagnosis of cytomegalovirus status made by the classifier reportedly showed high specificity and sensitivity. Rare sequences made up most TCRs, while some public TCRs were found in many donors.

Sequencing was performed with immunoSEQ multiplex PCR; in TCRdb, only in-frame clones are kept and a portion is missing. The table has about 200,000 clones, roughly 87% seen once. Regarding this clone: As yet, its antigen is unknown.

This receptor was identified in a woman between 18 and 29 years old in good health and CMV-seropositive. Sequencing input: PBMCs.

The CDR3 here is CASSLVAGDTDTQYF. The DNA for the CDR3 is TGTGCCAGCAGTTTGGTAGCGGGGGACACAGATACGCAGTATTTT. V is TRBV27 and J is TRBJ2-3; 9 nucleotides align to TRBD2. Trimming at V came to 3 bases and at J to 2 bases, leaving 3 bases not matched to a gene. The germline V gene has CDR1 MNHEY and CDR2 SMNVEV (reference sequence). The CDR3 length is 15 residues.